This T cell receptor beta chain derives from a study of cytomegalovirus exposure and HLA in healthy donors. For this clone: Its antigen is as yet unknown.

Trimming took off 3 bases at V and 4 bases at J, with 3 bases between the two ends. The germline CDR1 and CDR2 sequences are DFQATT and SNEGSKA (reference sequence). The CDR3 spans 11 residues. The PCR made use of 60 Vbeta and 13 Jbeta primers. Clones were read by immunoSEQ multiplex PCR, and TCRdb kept only the in-frame ones, dropping some. The table shows approximately 180,000 clones, with about 72% occurring only once. Whether this donor was CMV seropositive was not recorded. Broader study findings: In a later analysis, common viral pathogens appeared linked to several of the most significant clusters.

This clonotype originated in a human donor in good health. The chain links TRBV20-1 to TRBJ2-2; D gene ambiguous. Specimen: PBMCs. The DNA for the CDR3 is TGCAGTGCTAGCCGCACCGGGGAGCTGTTTTTT. Amino acids: CSASRTGELFF.